The TCR beta chain under discussion was sequenced for a study of molecular identifiers for immune sequencing clone quantification. This clonotype was seen repeatedly, ten times or more. Bulk TCR libraries were made with methods that had been previously described and with listed TCR primers. TCRdb re-analysed the PCR reads in MiXCR, keeping a single row per CDR3 protein. In the table there are around 470,000 distinct CDR3 sequences, 25% of which are singletons. V lost 6 bases and J 1 base, leaving 14 bases between the germline ends. Germline values: CDR1 DFQATT, CDR2 SNEGSKA (reference sequence). The CDR3 runs 14 residues.

Sequences were obtained from naive CD8+ T cells from blood, with Jurkat cell RNA spiked in. Subset given: FACS-sorted CD8+CD4-CCR7+CD45RA+ naive T cells. The J gene is TRBJ2-3, the V gene TRBV20-1; no clear D. This TCR derives from a human donor in good health. Some libraries in this study had Jurkat cell RNA spiked in. This chain's CDR3 is CSAEDTTGTDTQYF. As DNA, the CDR3 is TGCAGTGCCGAAGACACTACGGGCACAGATACGCAGTATTTT.